This TCR beta chain was captured in a study of blood T cell repertoires in COVID-19 (dated by TCRdb to about 2020). For the wider study: Collaborator samples came from the United States, Italy and Spain and covered acute and convalescent phases of COVID-19. The prospective study material was composed of cDNA or gDNA derived from T cells, B-cell-depleted T cells, or PBMCs. Deeply sampled blood TCRbeta repertoires from subjects exposed to, actively infected with, or recovered from COVID-19 were included in the dataset. The repertoires were released in a freely available public database meant as a resource for research on the immune response to SARS-CoV-2. Samples came from the ongoing ImmuneRACE study (first 160 participants) plus 1,254 subjects from 6 global collaborators. The sample metadata nearly always contained a de-identified subject ID, COVID-19 status, age in years and sex. Where HLA class I and class II types were available, the types were taken from metadata supplied by the sample provider, not from assay-based typing.

On this clone itself: Its antigen remains unidentified. No clone much larger than this one lies a single base away; base qualities are absent.

Each collaborating institution followed its own protocols to collect whole blood in K2EDTA tubes. For TCRbeta analysis, collaborators shipped samples in one of three forms: frozen whole blood, isolated PBMCs, or DNA extracted from either of those sample types. The immunoSEQ Assay, a bias-controlled multiplex PCR, was used to amplify TCRbeta CDR3 regions from genomic DNA. Per the authors' processing: Within the assay, amplification of reference gene primers was used to estimate how many nucleated cells each sample contained. To quantify the absolute abundance of each unique TCRbeta CDR3 rearrangement, sequence reads were collapsed and filtered. For each sample, productive Simpson clonality was calculated as the square root of Simpson's diversity index over productive rearrangements. The table was pulled from immuneACCESS by TCRdb, which kept in-frame rearrangements only. Such tables lose some clones; where checked, under half of the loss comes from unresolved V genes, and the rest has no known cause. V and J calls and clone size are given by that table; D and trimming were obtained from the DNA. For this sample the table gives 300,000 or so clones, of which 86% were detected only once. The ten biggest clones cover 1.6% of the sample.

Overall results and qualifications from the work: How much clinical and demographic metadata was included differed by source and by participant, and the metadata was provided uncurated.

The clonotype comes from a woman between 45 and 60 years old with acute or convalescent COVID-19. The sequencing input was peripheral blood.

The nucleotides are TGCAGCGGACAGGAGCTCCAAGAGACCCAGTACTTC. It codes for CSGQELQETQYF. The chain is encoded by TRBV29-1 joined to TRBJ2-5; TRBD1 could be the D gene, as 6 bases match. From a lookup of the germline V gene, CDR1 and CDR2 are SQVTM and ANQGSEA. The CDR3, cysteine through phenylalanine, is 12 amino acids long. The read is trimmed to its CDR3 DNA, 36 bases read in frame from base 1. Cut back by 7 bases and 1 base, the V and J ends lie 10 bases apart.